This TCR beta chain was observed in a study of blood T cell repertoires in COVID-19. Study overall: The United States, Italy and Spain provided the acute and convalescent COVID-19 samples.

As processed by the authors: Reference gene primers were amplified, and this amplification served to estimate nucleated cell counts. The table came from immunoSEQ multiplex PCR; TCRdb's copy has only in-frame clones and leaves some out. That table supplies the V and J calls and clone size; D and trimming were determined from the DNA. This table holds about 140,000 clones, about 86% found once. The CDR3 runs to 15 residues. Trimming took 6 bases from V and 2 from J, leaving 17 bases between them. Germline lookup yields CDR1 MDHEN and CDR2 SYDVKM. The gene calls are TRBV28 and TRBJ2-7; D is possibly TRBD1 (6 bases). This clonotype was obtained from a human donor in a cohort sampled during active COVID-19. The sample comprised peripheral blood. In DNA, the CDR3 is TGTGCCAGCAGGGCCGACAGGCACTCAACCTACGAGCAGTACTTC. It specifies CASRADRHSTYEQYF.